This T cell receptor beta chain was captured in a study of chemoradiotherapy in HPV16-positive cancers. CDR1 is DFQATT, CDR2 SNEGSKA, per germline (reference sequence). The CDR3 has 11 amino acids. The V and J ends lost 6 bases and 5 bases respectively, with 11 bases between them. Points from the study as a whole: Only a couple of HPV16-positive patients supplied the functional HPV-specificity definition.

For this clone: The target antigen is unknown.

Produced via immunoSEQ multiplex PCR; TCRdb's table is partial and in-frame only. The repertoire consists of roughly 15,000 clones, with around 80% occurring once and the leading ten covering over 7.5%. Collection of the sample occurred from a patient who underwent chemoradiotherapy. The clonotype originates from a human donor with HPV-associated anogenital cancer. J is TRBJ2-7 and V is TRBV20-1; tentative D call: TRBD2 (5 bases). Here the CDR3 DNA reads TGCAGTGCCCGGGAATCCCACGAGCAGTACTTC. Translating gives CSARESHEQYF.